Reported below is one T cell receptor beta chain. Its specificity is not known. This specimen comes from a study of T cell responses to AZD1222 COVID-19 vaccine. Study information: The analysis combined second doses at about 4 or about 12 weeks.

The CDR3 has 16 amino acids. CDR1 SGHNT and CDR2 YYREEE come from the germline V gene (reference sequence). The V and J ends lost 4 bases and 0 bases respectively, with 13 bases between them. Sequenced by immunoSEQ multiplex PCR; TCRdb stores in-frame clones only, minus some. The sample has about 120,000 clones, approximately 85% seen once. General observations from the study: The number of AZD1222 recipients seropositive at baseline was only five or six.

The TCR was taken from an adult in good health. The chain couples TRBV5-4 to TRBJ1-4; tentative D call: TRBD1 (5 bases). Sample: peripheral blood, taken on day 0 of AZD1222 vaccination. The chain's CDR3 is CASSRKTDATNEKLFF. CDR3 nucleotides: TGTGCCAGCAGCCGGAAGACAGATGCAACTAATGAAAAACTGTTTTTT.